This T cell receptor beta chain was captured in a study of shared clonotypes between healthy human individuals. In germline, CDR1 is MDHEN, CDR2 SYDVKM. The CDR3 consists of 15 residues. V gave up 5 bases and J gave up 0 bases, with 10 bases separating them. Assay used: immunoSEQ multiplex PCR; TCRdb lists only in-frame clones, some missing. Altogether a few million clones are present, 93% being singletons, with the ten largest covering 0.35% to 0.45%. The V gene is TRBV28, the J gene TRBJ1-4, with D tentatively TRBD1 (6 bases). The specimen was naive CD4+ T cells from PBMCs. The sample's subset: CD45RA+ positively selected. This TCR was recovered from a man younger than 35 in good health. Some clones in this sample may be carry-over from other donors' samples. CDR3 DNA sequence: TGTGCCAGCAGTCCCGGGACACCAACTAATGAAAAACTGTTTTTT. This gives the protein CASSPGTPTNEKLFF.